The 18 T cell receptor beta chains in this list originate from one sample, sequenced in a study of blood T cell repertoires in COVID-19. Some clones are missing from TCRdb's copy, which holds only in-frame ones; the method was immunoSEQ multiplex PCR. The repertoire holds about 310,000 clones, roughly 86% seen once, with just under 9.5% in the top ten. The sample consisted of PBMCs or T cells enriched from blood (not recorded which). These receptors were collected from a woman aged 25 to 45 who had recovered from COVID-19.

The chain is built from TRBV30 and TRBJ2-7, with 9 bases identical to TRBD1. The germline V gene has CDR1 GTSNPN and CDR2 SVGIG (reference sequence). Trimming took 7 bases from V and 0 from J; bases not matched to a gene: 25. CDR3 length: 20 amino acids. The CDR3 spells CASEGDRESSGTGNSYEQYF. Written as DNA, the CDR3 is TGTGCCTCCGAAGGTGACCGAGAATCATCCGGGACAGGGAACTCCTACGAGCAGTACTTC. The full variable domain, rest sourced from reference TRBV30 and TRBJ2-7, is SQTIHQWPATLVQPVGSPLSLECTVEGTSNPNLYWYRQAAGRGLQLLFYSVGIGQISSEVPQNLSASRPQDRQFILSSKKLLLSDSGFYLCASEGDRESSGTGNSYEQYFGPGTRLTVT.

The chain has TRBV19 and TRBJ2-7; 8 bases match TRBD2. This CDR3 spans 16 amino acids. Germline loops: CDR1 LNHDA, CDR2 SQIVND (reference sequence). The junction had 8 bases not matched to a gene; V was cut back by 4 bases and J by 0 bases. This chain's CDR3 is CASSSSPGGSSYEQYF. The CDR3 region has the DNA TGTGCCAGTAGTAGTTCCCCGGGGGGGAGCTCCTACGAGCAGTACTTC.

The gene calls are TRBV28 and TRBJ2-7; D gene uncertain. Trimming took 2 bases from V and 0 from J, leaving 8 bases between them. Germline CDR1 reads MDHEN; CDR2 reads SYDVKM. The CDR3 has 14 residues. The CDR3 DNA reads TGTGCCAGCAGTTTACGGTCGCCCTCCTACGAGCAGTACTTC. Translation: CASSLRSPSYEQYF.

Many counts were recorded for this clone. The chain is built from TRBV5-1 and TRBJ2-1; 9 nucleotides agree with TRBD2. Trimming took 2 bases from V and 15 from J; bases not matched to a gene: 3. The CDR3 spans 11 residues. CDR1 and CDR2 (germline): SGHRS, YFSETQ. The CDR3 DNA sequence: TGCGCCAGCAGCTTTGGGACTAGCTCGTTCTTC. Translating gives CASSFGTSSFF.

Only one count was recorded for this clone. The V gene is TRBV6-5, the J gene TRBJ2-3; D is undetermined. This CDR3 comprises 12 residues. The V gene lost 7 bases and the J gene lost 2 bases, with 7 bases spanning the gap. In germline, CDR1 is MNHEY, CDR2 SVGAGI. The CDR3 region has the DNA TGTGCCAGCAAAGACTTCACAGATACGCAGTATTTT. This translates into CASKDFTDTQYF.

The rearrangement joins TRBV18 to TRBJ2-1, with D possibly being TRBD2 (5 bases). CDR3 length: 16 amino acids. Germline V lookup: CDR1 KGHSH, CDR2 LQKENI. The V and J ends lost 6 bases and 4 bases respectively, with 19 bases between them. For the CDR3, the DNA is TGTGCCAGCTCGGGAGACGGTTTGGGCCGTTACAATGAGCAGTTCTTC. Translation: CASSGDGLGRYNEQFF. The entire variable domain, with the rest obtained from reference TRBV18 and TRBJ2-1, is as follows: NAGVMQNPRHLVRRRGQEARLRCSPMKGHSHVYWYRQLPEEGLKFMVYLQKENIIDESGMPKERFSAEFPKEGPSILRIQQVVRGDSAAYFCASSGDGLGRYNEQFFGPGTRLTVL.

In DNA, the CDR3 is TGTGCCAGCAGTTACGGTCCCCTCTTCCGGGAGACCCAGTACTTC. Protein: CASSYGPLFRETQYF. This chain connects TRBV6-5 to TRBJ2-5; no clear D gene. Germline V gene data show CDR1 as MNHEY and CDR2 as SVGAGI. Trimming stripped 2 bases from V and 5 bases from J, with 15 bases between. This CDR3 contains 15 residues.

V gene TRBV5-1 combines with J gene TRBJ1-1, with D possibly matching TRBD1 (6 bases). Looked up from germline, CDR1 is SGHRS and CDR2 is YFSETQ. With 4 bases removed from V and 0 bases from J, the gap between germline ends came to 13 bases. The CDR3 runs to 15 residues. CDR3 sequence: CASSPLQGVNTEAFF. CDR3 nucleotides: TGCGCCAGCAGCCCTCTACAGGGTGTGAACACTGAAGCTTTCTTT.

This clone was counted between two and nine times. The gene calls are TRBV3-1 (or the pseudogene TRBV3-2) and TRBJ1-4; D is unresolved. This CDR3 contains 14 residues. Germline values: CDR1 LGHDT, CDR2 YNNKEL (reference sequence). Trimming took off 4 bases at V and 3 bases at J, with 9 bases between the two ends. CDR3 bases: TGTGCCAGCAGCCCCATGCAGGCTAATGAAAAACTGTTTTTT. Protein: CASSPMQANEKLFF.

This chain connects TRBV11-2 to TRBJ2-7; TRBD1 matches 7 bases. Germline assignment: CDR1 SGHAT and CDR2 FQNNGV. CDR3 length: 11 amino acids. The J segment lost 4 bases and the V segment lost 10 bases, leaving 4 bases of the junction unmatched. CDR3 DNA: TGTGCCACCGTGGGACAGTACGAGCAGTACTTC. Its protein product is CATVGQYEQYF.

The chain recombines TRBV7-9 with TRBJ2-7, with D maybe TRBD2 (5 bases). Germline values: CDR1 SEHNR, CDR2 FQNEAQ (reference sequence). Trimming pared 2 bases from V and 0 bases from J, leaving 14 bases between. CDR3 size: 16 residues. The CDR3 sequence is CASSLSLRGSSYEQYF. In nucleotides, the CDR3 is TGTGCCAGCAGCTTAAGTCTTCGGGGAAGCTCCTACGAGCAGTACTTC.

This chain joins TRBV18 and TRBJ2-3; D gene ambiguous. This CDR3 comprises 13 residues. V was shortened by 4 bases and J by 5 bases, with 10 bases between the two germline ends. Germline-derived CDR1 and CDR2 are KGHSH and LQKENI. The CDR3 DNA reads as TGTGCCAGCTCACACTACCGGGTAGATACGCAGTATTTT. Its translation is CASSHYRVDTQYF.

The V call is TRBV11-2, the J call TRBJ1-2, with a tentative D call TRBD1 (6 bases). CDR3 length: 13 residues. The germline V gene has CDR1 SGHAT and CDR2 FQNNGV. The V end was cut by 10 bases, the J end by 1 base, with 13 bases between. The CDR3 here is CAIRNRVNYGYTF. The CDR3 region has the DNA TGTGCCATACGAAACAGGGTTAACTATGGCTACACCTTC. The complete variable domain, with remaining parts taken from reference TRBV11-2 and TRBJ1-2, reads EAGVAQSPRYKIIEKRQSVAFWCNPISGHATLYWYQQILGQGPKLLIQFQNNGVVDDSQLPKDRFSAERLKGVDSTLKIQPAKLEDSAVYLCAIRNRVNYGYTFGSGTRLTVV.

CDR3 region: CASSPVYAGRHEQYF. The CDR3 DNA sequence: TGTGCCAGCAGCCCGGTATATGCGGGGCGTCACGAGCAGTACTTC. This chain links TRBV11-3 with TRBJ2-7; possible D gene TRBD2, 6 bases. The CDR3 runs to 15 residues. The germline CDR1 and CDR2 sequences are SGHNT and YENEEA. V lost 5 bases to trimming and J lost 5 bases, with 19 bases between them.

This chain connects TRBV19 to TRBJ2-1; 8 nucleotides align to TRBD2. The germline CDR1 and CDR2 sequences are LNHDA and SQIVND (reference sequence). This CDR3 is 16 amino acids long. Trimming cost V 5 bases and J 2 bases; bases outside gene matches: 8. CDR3 in DNA: TGTGCCAGTAGTTACATAGCGGGGAATACCTACAATGAGCAGTTCTTC. Encoded protein: CASSYIAGNTYNEQFF.

The J gene is TRBJ2-7, the V gene TRBV6-5; the D is unclear. The V gene lost 10 bases and the J gene lost 2 bases, with 15 bases spanning the gap. This CDR3 contains 13 residues. Germline loops: CDR1 MNHEY, CDR2 SVGAGI. CDR3 sequence: CATSGTTPYEQYF. The DNA for the CDR3 is TGTGCCACCTCGGGTACTACCCCCTACGAGCAGTACTTC.

This clone showed up just a few times. The rearrangement uses TRBV19 and TRBJ1-2, with 8 bases identical to TRBD1. CDR3 length: 13 residues. Germline V lookup: CDR1 LNHDA, CDR2 SQIVND (reference sequence). J was trimmed by 7 bases and V by 6 bases; bases with no gene match: 7. CDR3 loop: CASRTGQAIGYTF. For the CDR3, the DNA is TGTGCCAGTAGGACGGGACAGGCAATTGGCTACACCTTC.

Remarks on this clone: Germline and junction disagree at one end, which may indicate a read error. V usage is TRBV27 and J usage is TRBJ2-3, with 12 bases that match TRBD2. Germline V gives CDR1 MNHEY, CDR2 SMNVEV (reference sequence). The CDR3 runs 15 residues. This CDR3 is CASSFRRLAGDPQYF. In DNA form, the CDR3 reads TGTGCCAGCAGTTTTCGTCGACTAGCGGGAGATCCGCAGTATTTT.